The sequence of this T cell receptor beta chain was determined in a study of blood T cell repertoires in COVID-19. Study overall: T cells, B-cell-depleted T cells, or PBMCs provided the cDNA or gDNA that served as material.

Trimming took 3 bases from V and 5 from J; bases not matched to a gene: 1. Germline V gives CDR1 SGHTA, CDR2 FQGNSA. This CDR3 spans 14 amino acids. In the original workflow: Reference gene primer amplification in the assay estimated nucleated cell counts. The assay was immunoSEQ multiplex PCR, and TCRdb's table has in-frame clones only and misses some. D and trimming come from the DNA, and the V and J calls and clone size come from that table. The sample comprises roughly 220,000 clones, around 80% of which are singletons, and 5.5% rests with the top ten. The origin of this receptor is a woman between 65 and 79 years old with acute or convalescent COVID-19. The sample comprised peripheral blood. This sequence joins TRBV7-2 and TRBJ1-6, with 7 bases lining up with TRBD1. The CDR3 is CASSLGQNNSPLHF. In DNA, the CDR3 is TGTGCCAGCAGCTTGGGACAGAATAATTCACCCCTCCACTTT.